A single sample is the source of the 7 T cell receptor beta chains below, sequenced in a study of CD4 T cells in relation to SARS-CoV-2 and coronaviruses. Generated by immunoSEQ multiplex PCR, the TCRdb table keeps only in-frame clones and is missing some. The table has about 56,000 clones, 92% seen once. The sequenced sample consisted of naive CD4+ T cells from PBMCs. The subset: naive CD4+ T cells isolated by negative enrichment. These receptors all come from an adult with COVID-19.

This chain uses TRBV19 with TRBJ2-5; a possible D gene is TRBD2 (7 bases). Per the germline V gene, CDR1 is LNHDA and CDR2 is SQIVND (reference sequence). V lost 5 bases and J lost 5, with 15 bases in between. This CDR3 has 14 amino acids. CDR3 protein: CASSWGGASETQYF. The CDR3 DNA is TGTGCCAGTAGTTGGGGGGGGGCTTCGGAGACCCAGTACTTC.

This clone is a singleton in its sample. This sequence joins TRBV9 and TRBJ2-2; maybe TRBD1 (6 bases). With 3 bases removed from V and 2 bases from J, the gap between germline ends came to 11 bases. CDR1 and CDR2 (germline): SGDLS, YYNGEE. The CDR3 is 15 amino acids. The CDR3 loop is CASSGTEYNTGELFF. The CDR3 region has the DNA TGTGCCAGCAGCGGGACAGAGTATAACACCGGGGAGCTGTTTTTT.

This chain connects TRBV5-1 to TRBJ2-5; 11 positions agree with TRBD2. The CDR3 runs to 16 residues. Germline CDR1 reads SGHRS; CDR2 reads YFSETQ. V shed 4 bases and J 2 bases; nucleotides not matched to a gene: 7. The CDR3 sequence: CASSPPLAGDQETQYF. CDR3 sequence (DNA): TGCGCCAGCAGCCCACCACTAGCGGGAGATCAAGAGACCCAGTACTTC.

CDR3 region: CASSRLTGNQPQHF. CDR3 bases: TGTGCCAGCAGCAGGTTGACAGGCAATCAGCCCCAGCATTTT. V and J are TRBV7-2 and TRBJ1-5; possible D gene TRBD1, 5 bases. This CDR3 spans 14 amino acids. Deletions cut 5 bases from V and 2 bases from J, with 10 bases between. CDR1 is SGHTA and CDR2 is FQGNSA in the germline V gene.

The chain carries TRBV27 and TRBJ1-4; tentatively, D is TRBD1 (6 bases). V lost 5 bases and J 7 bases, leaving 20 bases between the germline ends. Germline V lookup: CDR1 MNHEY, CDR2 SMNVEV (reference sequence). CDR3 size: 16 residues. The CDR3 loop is CASSPITGRETEKLFF. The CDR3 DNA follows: TGTGCCAGCAGTCCAATAACAGGGCGTGAGACTGAAAAACTGTTTTTT.

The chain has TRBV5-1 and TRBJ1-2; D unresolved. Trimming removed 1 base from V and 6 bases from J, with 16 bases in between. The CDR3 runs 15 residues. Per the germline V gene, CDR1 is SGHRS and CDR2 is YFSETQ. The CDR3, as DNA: TGCGCCAGCAGCTTGATGCAGATGGGGATCCATGGCTACACCTTC. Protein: CASSLMQMGIHGYTF.

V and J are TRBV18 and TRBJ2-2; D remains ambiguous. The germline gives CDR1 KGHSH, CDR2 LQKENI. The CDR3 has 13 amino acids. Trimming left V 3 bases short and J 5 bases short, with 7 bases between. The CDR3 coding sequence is TGTGCCAGCTCACCCTGGGGTACCGGGGAGCTGTTTTTT. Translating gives CASSPWGTGELFF.